The 15 T cell receptor beta chains below were found in one sample sequenced in a study of shared T cell receptors in the human thymus. Data came from immunoSEQ multiplex PCR; TCRdb stores just in-frame clones and leaves some out. Among hundreds of thousands of clones listed, 78% were seen once. These records were also assigned to another study, of human thymus T cells.

Sequencing was done on a sample of thymocytes. These receptors were taken from a boy under two years old with a congenital heart defect.

This chain links TRBV4-3 with TRBJ2-7; the D gene is possibly TRBD1 (6 bases). V was cut by 1 base and J by 0 bases, with 10 bases left in between. CDR1 and CDR2 from the germline V gene are LGHNA and YSLEER. The CDR3 extends over 15 amino acids. The CDR3 loop is CASSQGTGNSYEQYF. The CDR3, as DNA: TGCGCCAGCAGCCAAGGAACAGGGAACTCCTACGAGCAGTACTTC.

V and J are TRBV14 and TRBJ1-2, with D possibly being TRBD1 (6 bases). This CDR3 is 13 amino acids long. The V gene's germline CDR1 is SGHDN and CDR2 FVKESK. The V gene lost 1 base and the J gene lost 8 bases, with 11 bases spanning the gap. CDR3 sequence reads: CASSQVQGYGYTF. CDR3 bases: TGTGCCAGCAGCCAAGTACAGGGCTACGGCTACACCTTC.

V gene TRBV6-5 combines with J gene TRBJ2-7; 10 bases are shared with TRBD1. The germline V gene has CDR1 MNHEY and CDR2 SVGAGI. Trimming removed 4 bases from V and 13 bases from J; junction bases left unmatched: 10. The CDR3 spans 13 residues. The CDR3 sequence is CASSSRQGASRYF. CDR3 in DNA: TGTGCCAGCAGTTCCCGACAGGGGGCAAGCCGCTACTTC.

The gene calls are TRBV4-2 and TRBJ1-1, with D perhaps TRBD1 (6 bases). The CDR3 is made up of 13 amino acids. In germline, CDR1 is LGHNA, CDR2 YNFKEQ. V lost 0 bases and J 8 bases, leaving 10 bases between the germline ends. CDR3 sequence reads: CASSQDTGQEAFF. In nucleotides, the CDR3 is TGTGCCAGCAGCCAAGATACAGGACAGGAAGCTTTCTTT.

The chain uses TRBV28 and TRBJ2-3; 8 bases map to TRBD2. Trimming cost V 6 bases and J 4 bases; bases outside gene matches: 9. There are 15 residues in the CDR3. Germline V lookup: CDR1 MDHEN, CDR2 SYDVKM. The CDR3 reads CASSLPGTRADTQYF. The CDR3 coding sequence is TGTGCCAGCAGCTTGCCCGGGACTAGGGCAGATACGCAGTATTTT.

This chain uses TRBV19 with TRBJ2-7, with a weak D call TRBD1 (5 bases). Germline V gene sequence: CDR1 LNHDA, CDR2 SQIVND (reference sequence). V lost 5 bases to trimming and J lost 4 bases, with 9 bases between them. This CDR3 region has 12 residues. Written as DNA, the CDR3 is TGTGCCAGTAGTGTTGGGGCTTACGAGCAGTACTTC. Protein product: CASSVGAYEQYF.

This chain joins TRBV5-4 and TRBJ2-7; 7 nucleotides match TRBD2. Losses at the gene ends were 4 bases for V and 0 bases for J; bases not matched to a gene: 10. Germline lookup yields CDR1 SGHNT and CDR2 YYREEE (reference sequence). The CDR3 runs to 16 residues. The chain's CDR3 is CASSRTRESGSYEQYF. Here the CDR3 DNA reads TGTGCCAGCAGCCGAACGCGGGAGAGTGGCTCCTACGAGCAGTACTTC.

V gene TRBV7-2 combines with J gene TRBJ1-5; maybe TRBD1 (6 bases). Trimming removed 1 base from V and 1 base from J, with 11 bases in between. The length of the CDR3 is 16 residues. Germline lookup yields CDR1 SGHTA and CDR2 FQGNSA. The CDR3 loop reads CASSLGGRGSNQPQHF. Written as DNA, the CDR3 is TGTGCCAGCAGCTTAGGGGGGCGGGGGAGCAATCAGCCCCAGCATTTT. Full variable domain (remainder filled in from reference TRBV7-2 and TRBJ1-5): GAGVSQSPSNKVTEKGKDVELRCDPISGHTALYWYRQSLGQGLEFLIYFQGNSAPDKSGLPSDRFSAERTGGSVSTLTIQRTQQEDSAVYLCASSLGGRGSNQPQHFGDGTRLSIL.

This sequence joins TRBV27 and TRBJ2-7; 7 bases agree with TRBD2. The CDR3 totals 14 residues. The ends lost 7 bases at V and 0 bases at J; junction bases unmatched: 6. Germline loops: CDR1 MNHEY, CDR2 SMNVEV (reference sequence). The CDR3: CASKLAAFSYEQYF. In DNA, the CDR3 is TGTGCCAGCAAGCTAGCGGCCTTCTCCTACGAGCAGTACTTC.

This chain connects TRBV5-6 to TRBJ1-5; 7 bases fit TRBD1. V was pared by 3 bases and J by 3 bases, with 9 bases of the junction left unmatched. This CDR3 has 16 residues. Germline lookup yields CDR1 SGHDT and CDR2 YYEEEE. The DNA of the CDR3 is TGTGCCAGCAGCTATCATCGACAGGGCGCCAATCAGCCCCAGCATTTT. Protein sequence: CASSYHRQGANQPQHF.

This clone appeared a few times. The CDR3 reads CASSFDKNYGYTF. In DNA form, the CDR3 reads TGCGCCAGCAGCTTCGACAAGAACTATGGCTACACCTTC. The chain employs TRBV5-1 and TRBJ1-2; D not certain. This CDR3 comprises 13 residues. Per germline, CDR1 SGHRS and CDR2 YFSETQ. V dropped 2 bases and J dropped 2 bases, with 7 bases sitting between them. The variable domain in full, with the rest retrieved from reference TRBV5-1 and TRBJ1-2, is KAGVTQTPRYLIKTRGQQVTLSCSPISGHRSVSWYQQTPGQGLQFLFEYFSETQRNKGNFPGRFSGRQFSNSRSEMNVSTLELGDSALYLCASSFDKNYGYTFGSGTRLTVV.

The rearrangement links TRBV4-3 to TRBJ2-3, with TRBD2 as a possible D gene (5 bases). CDR1 LGHNA and CDR2 YSLEER come from the germline V gene. The ends were cut back, 1 base at V and 6 bases at J, with 14 bases in the middle. CDR3 length: 15 amino acids. The CDR3 region has the DNA TGCGCCAGCAGCCAAGCACACCCAACTAGGGATACGCAGTATTTT. Protein product: CASSQAHPTRDTQYF.

The V call is TRBV5-1, the J call TRBJ2-7; D might be TRBD2 (5 bases). Trimming removed 4 bases at V and 6 bases at J, with 17 bases between. CDR3 length: 14 residues. The germline V gene encodes CDR1 SGHRS and CDR2 YFSETQ. CDR3 sequence: CASSPRWTSVEQYF. CDR3 nucleotide sequence: TGCGCCAGCAGCCCCCGGTGGACTTCCGTCGAGCAGTACTTC.

The chain has TRBV4-1 and TRBJ2-1; possible D gene TRBD2, 5 bases. Trimming took 0 bases from V and 4 from J, leaving 13 bases between them. This CDR3 has 16 residues. The germline V gene encodes CDR1 MGHRA and CDR2 YSYEKL. This CDR3 is CASSQDSAGPYNEQFF. The CDR3 DNA reads TGCGCCAGCAGCCAAGATTCGGCGGGCCCTTACAATGAGCAGTTCTTC.

V and J are TRBV6-8 and TRBJ2-3; 15 bases agree with TRBD2. Germline-derived CDR1 and CDR2 are MNHGY and SAAAGT. This CDR3 has 15 residues. Trimming took 7 bases from V and 11 from J; bases not matched to a gene: 10. This chain's CDR3 is CASTNTGTSGRKQYF. CDR3 DNA sequence: TGTGCCAGCACCAACACCGGGACTAGCGGGAGGAAGCAGTATTTT.